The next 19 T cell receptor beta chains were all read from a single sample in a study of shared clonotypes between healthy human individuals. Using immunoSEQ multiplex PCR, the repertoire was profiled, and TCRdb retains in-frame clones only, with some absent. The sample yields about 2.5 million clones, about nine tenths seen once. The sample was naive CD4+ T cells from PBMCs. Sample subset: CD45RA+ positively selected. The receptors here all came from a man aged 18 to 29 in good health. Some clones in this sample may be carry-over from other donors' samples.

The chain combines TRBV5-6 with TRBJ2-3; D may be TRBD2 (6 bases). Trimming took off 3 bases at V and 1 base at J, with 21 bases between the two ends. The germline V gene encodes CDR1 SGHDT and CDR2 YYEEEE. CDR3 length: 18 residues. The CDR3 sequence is CASSYSGTPGKRTDTQYF. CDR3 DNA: TGTGCCAGCAGCTATTCCGGGACTCCGGGCAAACGCACAGATACGCAGTATTTT.

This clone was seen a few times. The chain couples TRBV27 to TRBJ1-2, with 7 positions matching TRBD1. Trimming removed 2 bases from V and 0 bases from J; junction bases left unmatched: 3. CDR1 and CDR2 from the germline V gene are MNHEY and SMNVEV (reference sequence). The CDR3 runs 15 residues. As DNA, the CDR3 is TGTGCCAGCAGTTTACGACAGGGAGCTAACTATGGCTACACCTTC. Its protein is CASSLRQGANYGYTF.

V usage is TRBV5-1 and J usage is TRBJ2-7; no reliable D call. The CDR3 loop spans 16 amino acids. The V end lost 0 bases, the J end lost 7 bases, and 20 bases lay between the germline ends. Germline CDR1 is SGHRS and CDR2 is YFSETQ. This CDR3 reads CASSLAFVTDSDEQYF. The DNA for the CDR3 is TGCGCCAGCAGCTTGGCCTTCGTCACTGATTCGGATGAGCAGTACTTC.

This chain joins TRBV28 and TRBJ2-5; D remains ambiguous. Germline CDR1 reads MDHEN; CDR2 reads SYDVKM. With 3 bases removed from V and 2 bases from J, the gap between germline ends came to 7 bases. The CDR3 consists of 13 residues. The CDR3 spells CASSLLQQETQYF. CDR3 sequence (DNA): TGTGCCAGCAGTTTGTTACAGCAAGAGACCCAGTACTTC.

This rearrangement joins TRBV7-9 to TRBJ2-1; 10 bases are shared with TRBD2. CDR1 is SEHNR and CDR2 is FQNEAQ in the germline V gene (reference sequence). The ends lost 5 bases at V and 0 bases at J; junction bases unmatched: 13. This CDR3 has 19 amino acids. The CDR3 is CASSPPPSGGMSSYNEQFF. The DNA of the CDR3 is TGTGCCAGCAGCCCACCCCCTAGCGGGGGAATGAGCTCCTACAATGAGCAGTTCTTC. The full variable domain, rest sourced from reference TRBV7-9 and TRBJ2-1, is DTGVSQNPRHKITKRGQNVTFRCDPISEHNRLYWYRQTLGQGPEFLTYFQNEAQLEKSRLLSDRFSAERPKGSFSTLEIQRTEQGDSAMYLCASSPPPSGGMSSYNEQFFGPGTRLTVL.

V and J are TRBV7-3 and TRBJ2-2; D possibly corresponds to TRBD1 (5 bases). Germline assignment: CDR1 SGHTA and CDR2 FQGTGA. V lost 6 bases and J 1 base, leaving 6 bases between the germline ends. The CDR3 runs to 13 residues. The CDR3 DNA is TGTGCCAGCAGAGGACAGAACACCGGGGAGCTGTTTTTT. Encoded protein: CASRGQNTGELFF.

Written as DNA, the CDR3 is TGTGCCATCAGTGACCCTAGCGCCCAGGAGACCCAGTACTTC. Translated: CAISDPSAQETQYF. The J gene is TRBJ2-5, the V gene TRBV10-3; perhaps TRBD2 as D (6 bases). V was pared by 3 bases and J by 5 bases, with 13 bases between. Per germline, CDR1 ENHRY and CDR2 SYGVKD. The CDR3 sequence is 14 residues long.

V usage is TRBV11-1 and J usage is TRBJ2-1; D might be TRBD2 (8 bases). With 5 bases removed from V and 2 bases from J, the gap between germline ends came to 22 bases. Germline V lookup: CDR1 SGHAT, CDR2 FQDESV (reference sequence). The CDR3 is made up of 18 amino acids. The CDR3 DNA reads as TGTGCCAGCAGCCGACGACAGGGTACGGGGGGGGCCTACAATGAGCAGTTCTTC. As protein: CASSRRQGTGGAYNEQFF.

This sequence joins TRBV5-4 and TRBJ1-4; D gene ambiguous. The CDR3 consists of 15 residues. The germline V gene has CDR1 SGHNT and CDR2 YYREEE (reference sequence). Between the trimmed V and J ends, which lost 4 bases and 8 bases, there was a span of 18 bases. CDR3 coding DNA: TGTGCCAGCAGCACCAACTCCCGAGCGGCGGAAAAACTGTTTTTT. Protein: CASSTNSRAAEKLFF.

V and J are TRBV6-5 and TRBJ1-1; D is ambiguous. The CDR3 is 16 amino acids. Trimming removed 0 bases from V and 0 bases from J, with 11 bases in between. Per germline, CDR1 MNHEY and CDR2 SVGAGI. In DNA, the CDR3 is TGTGCCAGCAGTTACTCCAGGAGAACCATGAACACTGAAGCTTTCTTT. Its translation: CASSYSRRTMNTEAFF.

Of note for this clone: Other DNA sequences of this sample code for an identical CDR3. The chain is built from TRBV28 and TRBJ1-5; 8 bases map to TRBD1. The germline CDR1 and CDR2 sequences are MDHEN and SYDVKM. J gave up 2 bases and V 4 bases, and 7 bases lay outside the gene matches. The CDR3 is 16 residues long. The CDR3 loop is CASSSAGTGRNQPQHF. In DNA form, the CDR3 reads TGTGCCAGCAGTTCGGCCGGGACAGGCCGCAATCAGCCCCAGCATTTT.

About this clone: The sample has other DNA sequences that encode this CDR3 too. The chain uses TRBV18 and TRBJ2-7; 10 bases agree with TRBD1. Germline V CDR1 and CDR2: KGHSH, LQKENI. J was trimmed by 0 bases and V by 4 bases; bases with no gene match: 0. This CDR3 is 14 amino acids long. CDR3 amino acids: CASSRDRGSYEQYF. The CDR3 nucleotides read TGTGCCAGCTCACGGGACAGGGGCTCCTACGAGCAGTACTTC.

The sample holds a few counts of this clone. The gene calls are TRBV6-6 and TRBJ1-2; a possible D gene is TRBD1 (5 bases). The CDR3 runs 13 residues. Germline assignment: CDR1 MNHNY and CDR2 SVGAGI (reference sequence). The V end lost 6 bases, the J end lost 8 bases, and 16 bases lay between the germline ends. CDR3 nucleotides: TGTGCCAGCAGCCAAGGGACGGCTCCGGGCTACACCTTC. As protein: CASSQGTAPGYTF.

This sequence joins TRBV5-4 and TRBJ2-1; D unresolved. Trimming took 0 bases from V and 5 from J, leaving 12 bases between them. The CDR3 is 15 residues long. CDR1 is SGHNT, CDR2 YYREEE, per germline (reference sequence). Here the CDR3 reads CASSLEPRYNNEQFF. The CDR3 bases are TGTGCCAGCAGCTTGGAGCCCCGTTATAACAATGAGCAGTTCTTC. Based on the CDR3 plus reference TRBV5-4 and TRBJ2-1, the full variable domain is ETGVTQSPTHLIKTRGQQVTLRCSSQSGHNTVSWYQQALGQGPQFIFQYYREEENGRGNFPPRFSGLQFPNYSSELNVNALELDDSALYLCASSLEPRYNNEQFFGPGTRLTVL.

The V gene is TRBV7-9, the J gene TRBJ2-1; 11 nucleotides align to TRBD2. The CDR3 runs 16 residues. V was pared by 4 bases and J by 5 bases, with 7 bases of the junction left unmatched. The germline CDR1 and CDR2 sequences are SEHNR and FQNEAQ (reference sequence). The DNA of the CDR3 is TGTGCCAGCAGCTCCCTTAGCGGGAGGGTTCACAATGAGCAGTTCTTC. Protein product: CASSSLSGRVHNEQFF.

DNA of the CDR3: TGTGCCAGCAGTGAAGGTAATCGAAGGCAGTTCTTC. Translating gives CASSEGNRRQFF. The chain carries TRBV6-1 and TRBJ2-1; D call uncertain. Germline loops: CDR1 MNHNS, CDR2 SASEGT. The V end lost 1 base, the J end lost 12 bases, and 10 bases lay between the germline ends. The CDR3 spans 12 residues.

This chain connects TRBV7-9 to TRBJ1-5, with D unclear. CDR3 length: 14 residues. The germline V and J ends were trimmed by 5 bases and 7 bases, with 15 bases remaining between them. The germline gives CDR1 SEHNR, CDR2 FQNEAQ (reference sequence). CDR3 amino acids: CASSQAAWGQPQHF. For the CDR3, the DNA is TGTGCCAGCAGCCAAGCGGCATGGGGACAGCCCCAGCATTTT. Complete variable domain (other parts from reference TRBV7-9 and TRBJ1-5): DTGVSQNPRHKITKRGQNVTFRCDPISEHNRLYWYRQTLGQGPEFLTYFQNEAQLEKSRLLSDRFSAERPKGSFSTLEIQRTEQGDSAMYLCASSQAAWGQPQHFGDGTRLSIL.

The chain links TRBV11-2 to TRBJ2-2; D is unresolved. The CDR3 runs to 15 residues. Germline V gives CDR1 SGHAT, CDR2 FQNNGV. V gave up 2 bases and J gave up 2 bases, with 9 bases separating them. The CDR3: CASSLSGLNTGELFF. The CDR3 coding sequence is TGTGCCAGCAGCTTATCGGGCCTCAACACCGGGGAGCTGTTTTTT.

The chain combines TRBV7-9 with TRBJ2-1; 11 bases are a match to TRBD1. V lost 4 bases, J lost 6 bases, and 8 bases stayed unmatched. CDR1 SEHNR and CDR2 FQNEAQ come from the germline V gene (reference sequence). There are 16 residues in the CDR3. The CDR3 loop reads CASSSPRTGGFNEQFF. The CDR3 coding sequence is TGTGCCAGCAGCTCCCCTCGGACAGGGGGCTTCAATGAGCAGTTCTTC.